The entry below describes one T cell receptor (beta chain). Its antigen is undetermined. Healthy bone marrow donors made up the donors. This record comes from a study of cytomegalovirus exposure and HLA in healthy donors. Study results and caveats: Most sequenced TCRs were rare (though some public TCRs occurred in many donors).

PCR amplification relied on 60 Vbeta primers (plus 13 Jbeta primers). TCRdb keeps only in-frame clones here, not all; method: immunoSEQ multiplex PCR. The sample contains roughly 120,000 clones, over 6.5% of which appear only once. The material sequenced was PBMCs. The receptor was derived from a woman between 40 and 50 years old in good health and CMV-seropositive.

CDR3 in amino acids: CASRGQGASGQPQHF. The CDR3 DNA reads as TGTGCCAGCAGGGGACAGGGGGCGTCAGGACAGCCCCAGCATTTT. The V gene is TRBV2, the J gene TRBJ1-5, with 12 bases identical to TRBD1. The germline V gene encodes CDR1 SNHLY and CDR2 FYNNEI. The V gene end was trimmed by 6 bases and the J gene end by 7 bases; junction bases not matched to a gene: 7. The CDR3 runs 15 residues.